This TCR beta chain is drawn from a study of T cell responses to AZD1222 COVID-19 vaccine (TCRdb year 2021). Notes on the research overall: AZD1222 recipients given second doses at about 4 weeks or at about 12 weeks were pooled, since spike-specific TCR depth and breadth were not found to differ between the two schedules. A total of 233 trial participants underwent TCR sequencing, of whom about 200 received two doses of AZD1222 and 26 received two doses of the MenACWY control vaccine. Trial participants were enrolled by age into 18-55, 56-69 and 70-plus year subgroups, with roughly 160, 29 and 62 TCR-sequenced participants respectively. Overall results and qualifications from the work: Because no day 14 peak-response samples were available, repertoires were characterized only after the peak T cell response. Conclusions about previously exposed vaccinees are limited because only five to seven AZD1222 recipients were SARS-CoV-2 seropositive at baseline. Reportedly, close to half of the unique spike-specific TCRs recognized epitopes lying outside the regions that are mutated in the B.1.351 and B.1.1.7 variants. The 56-69-year group was small, and its depth increase did not reach significance, likely because of low power. Participants were mostly white British, with more females than males. The authors suggested clonal diversity may have been underestimated. The vaccine-associated CD4 TCRs covered the entire spike protein, and the dominant responses fell in regions 160-218 and 743-854. After two AZD1222 doses, both the breadth and the depth of spike-specific TCRs were significantly higher than at day 0 and than in MenACWY recipients.

Reading the label with the study, this specimen's time point is: baseline before first vaccination. Samples from vaccinated people were obtained from the UK trials COV001 and COV002, which included a single-blind randomized controlled phase 2/3 trial of AZD1222 (ChAdOx1 nCoV-19) in healthy adults. For TCRbeta chain sequencing, PBMC samples were collected from trial participants at day 0 and at day 28 after the second dose. Trimming removed 1 base from V and 8 bases from J, leaving 12 bases between the germline ends. The CDR3, from cysteine to phenylalanine, totals 13 residues. Here the CDR3 DNA is all that survives: 39 bases in frame from base 1. For CDR1 and CDR2, the germline V gene lists SGHRS and YFSETQ. This clone was seen once. Its specific antigen is unknown. No much larger clone is present one base from it, and per-base qualities are unavailable. The CDR3 regions of human TCRbeta chains were analyzed by immunosequencing. The source study handled its data this way. TCRs in the repertoires were matched against a reference library of SARS-CoV-2-specific TCRs that had been generated with the MIRA antigen-specificity platform. Breadth was defined as the fraction of unique TCRs that were SARS-CoV-2-associated, and depth was defined as the fraction of total T cells that were SARS-CoV-2-associated. Using the MIRA data, every spike-specific TCR was mapped to the spike region that the TCR reacted to and assigned to either a CD4 or a CD8 class. Log10-transformed breadth and depth values were compared by one-way ANOVA with Sidak's multiple comparisons tests. TCRdb limited this immuneACCESS table to in-frame rearrangements with V and J called. A share of clones is missing; checked studies link under half to unresolved V genes, and the rest is unexplained. V, J and clone size are those of that table, while D and trimming were read from the DNA. The sample contains roughly 120,000 clones, 91% of them found a single time. Approximately 2.5% of the sample comes from the top ten.

The chain uses TRBV5-1 and TRBJ1-2; confidence is insufficient to name the D gene. This clonotype was sampled from an adult in good health. Material: peripheral blood, obtained on day 0 of AZD1222 vaccination. The CDR3 is CASSLQGRGGYTF. The nucleotide sequence reads as follows: TGCGCCAGCAGCTTGCAAGGGCGCGGGGGCTACACCTTC.